The clone carrying this T cell receptor (beta chain) has a count of ten or more. The antigen is not known. The data were taken from a study of beta chain features in type 1 diabetes. Between the trimmed V and J ends, which lost 6 bases and 3 bases, there was a span of 6 bases. The CDR3 runs to 12 residues. In germline, CDR1 is SGHTA, CDR2 FQGNSA. CD4+ cells of the naive, central memory, regulatory and stem cell-like memory types were sorted via CD45RO/CCR7/CD25/CD127/CD95/CD27. Overall study findings and caveats: Over-representation of high TCR-expressing cells was a possible consequence of cDNA sequencing. The study found moderately but significantly shorter TCRB CDR3s in all four CD4+ subsets of Type 1 diabetes patients.

The whole isolated RNA underwent reverse transcription, so sequencing captured expressed TCRB transcripts. Profiling relied on immunoSEQ multiplex PCR, and the TCRdb table lists in-frame clones only, not all of them. The table has about 150,000 clones, 10% seen once. The TCR was taken from a man aged 25 to 45 with type 1 diabetes. The gene calls are TRBV7-2 and TRBJ2-1; no firm D call. The specimen sequenced was central memory CD4+ T cells from blood. The CDR3 protein is CASSRDYNEQFF. In nucleotides, the CDR3 is TGTGCCAGCAGTCGAGACTACAATGAGCAGTTCTTC.